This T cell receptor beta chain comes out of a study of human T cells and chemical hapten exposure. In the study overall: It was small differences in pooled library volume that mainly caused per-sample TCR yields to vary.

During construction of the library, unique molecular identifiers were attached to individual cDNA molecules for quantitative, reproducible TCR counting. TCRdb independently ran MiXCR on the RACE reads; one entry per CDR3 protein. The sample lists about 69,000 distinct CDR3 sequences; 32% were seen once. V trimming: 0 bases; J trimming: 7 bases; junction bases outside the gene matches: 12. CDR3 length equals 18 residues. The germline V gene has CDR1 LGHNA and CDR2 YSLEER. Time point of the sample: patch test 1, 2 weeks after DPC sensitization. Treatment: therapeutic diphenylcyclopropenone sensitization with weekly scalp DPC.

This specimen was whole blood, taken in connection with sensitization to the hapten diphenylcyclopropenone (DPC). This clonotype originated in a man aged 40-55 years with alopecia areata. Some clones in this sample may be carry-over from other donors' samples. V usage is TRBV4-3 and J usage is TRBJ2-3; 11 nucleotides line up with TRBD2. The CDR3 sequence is CASSQDRVAGGMANTQYF. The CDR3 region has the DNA TGCGCCAGCAGCCAAGATAGGGTAGCGGGAGGGATGGCGAATACGCAGTATTTT.